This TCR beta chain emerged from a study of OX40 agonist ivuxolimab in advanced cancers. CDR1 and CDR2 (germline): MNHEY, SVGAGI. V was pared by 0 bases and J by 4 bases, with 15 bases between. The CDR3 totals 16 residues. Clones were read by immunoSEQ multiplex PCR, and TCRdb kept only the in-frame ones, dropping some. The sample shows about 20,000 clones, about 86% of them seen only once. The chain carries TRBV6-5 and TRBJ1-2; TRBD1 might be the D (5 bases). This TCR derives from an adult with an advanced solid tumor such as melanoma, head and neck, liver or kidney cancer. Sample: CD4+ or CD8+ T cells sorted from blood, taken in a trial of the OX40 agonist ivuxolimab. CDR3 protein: CASSYSTGEVVYGYTF. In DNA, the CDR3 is TGTGCCAGCAGTTACTCGACGGGGGAGGTTGTCTATGGCTACACCTTC.